Listed below are T cell receptor beta chains from one sample, sequenced in a study of T cell repertoires in aging, cancer and after chemotherapy. TCRdb analysed the multiplex PCR reads with MiXCR anew, one entry per CDR3 protein. The data contain 1,200 or so distinct CDR3 sequences, roughly a quarter of them singletons. The sample comprised blood. These receptors originate from a human donor with a blood cancer. Each CDR3 is given with its conserved first and last residue.

v_gene	j_gene	CDR3aa
TRBV5-1	TRBJ1-1	CASSVGVQPRMNTEAFF
TRBV19	TRBJ2-6	CASSIRGLAGNSGANVLTF
TRBV30	TRBJ1-2	CAWSRDRPRGYTF
TRBV7-9	TRBJ2-5	CASSQSGFQETQYF
TRBV9	TRBJ2-6	CASQRSGANVLTF
TRBV15	TRBJ1-4	CATSRDRGDNEKLFF
TRBV11-1	TRBJ2-3	CASSAQGAGTDTQYF
TRBV6-5	TRBJ2-1	CASSFLAGGRYNEQFF
TRBV20-1	TRBJ2-3	CSGLADIGRTDTQYF
TRBV6-5	TRBJ2-3	CASSLRTSGSSADTQYF
TRBV5-1	TRBJ2-1	CASSLGGLAGFSEQFF
TRBV6-2/TRBV6-3	TRBJ2-1	CASNRDRGTYNEQFF
TRBV7-2	TRBJ2-3	CASSPITDTQYF